What follows are 6 T cell receptor beta chains derived from one specimen sequenced in a study of T cells of healthy individuals. Via MiXCR, TCRdb re-called the 5' RACE reads, giving one row per CDR3 protein. The sample records around 83,000 distinct CDR3 sequences, approximately 5.4% being singletons. These receptors came from a female donor in good health.

This clonotype was seen many times. The gene calls are TRBV20-1 and TRBJ2-6, with D hard to call. CDR3 length equals 12 residues. Trimming took off 3 bases at V and 0 bases at J, with 0 bases between the two ends. Looked up from germline, CDR1 is DFQATT and CDR2 is SNEGSKA (reference sequence). As DNA, the CDR3 is TGCAGTGCTAGCTCTGGGGCCAACGTCCTGACTTTC. As protein: CSASSGANVLTF.

There are many counts of this clonotype. The V and J genes are TRBV6-1 and TRBJ1-1; D is perhaps TRBD1 (5 bases). V gave up 2 bases and J gave up 8 bases, with 9 bases separating them. The CDR3 runs to 12 residues. The germline gives CDR1 MNHNS, CDR2 SASEGT. The CDR3 here is CASSESRTEAFF. CDR3 nucleotides: TGTGCCAGCAGTGAAAGTAGGACAGAAGCTTTCTTT.

This clonotype was detected a few times. V usage is TRBV4-3 and J usage is TRBJ1-2; TRBD1 agrees at 7 bases. Germline V gene sequence: CDR1 LGHNA, CDR2 YSLEER. The CDR3 spans 13 residues. Unmatched junction bases numbered 7, after V lost 4 bases and J lost 8 bases. The DNA for the CDR3 is TGCGCCAGCAGCCCCACGCAGGGGGACGGCTACACCTTC. Protein sequence: CASSPTQGDGYTF.

This clonotype was detected many times. The chain has TRBV20-1 and TRBJ1-6, with 7 bases fitting TRBD1. The CDR3 consists of 14 residues. V lost 6 bases to trimming and J lost 8 bases; unmatched junction nucleotides: 10. Per the germline V gene, CDR1 is DFQATT and CDR2 is SNEGSKA (reference sequence). The CDR3 sequence is CSAVSDRADSPLHF. The CDR3 DNA is TGCAGTGCCGTTTCAGACAGGGCTGATTCACCCCTCCACTTT.

This clonotype was counted many times. The chain carries TRBV5-4 and TRBJ2-7; D possibly corresponds to TRBD1 (6 bases). This CDR3 contains 12 residues. The V gene's germline CDR1 is SGHNT and CDR2 YYREEE (reference sequence). CDR3: CVTEQGIGEQYF. As DNA, the CDR3 is TGTGTCACGGAACAGGGAATCGGCGAGCAGTACTTC.

The chain recombines TRBV28 with TRBJ1-2; D possibly corresponds to TRBD1 (5 bases). Per the germline V gene, CDR1 is MDHEN and CDR2 is SYDVKM. With 6 bases removed from V and 8 bases from J, the gap between germline ends came to 16 bases. The CDR3 loop spans 13 amino acids. The CDR3 coding sequence is TGTGCCAGCAGCCCAATTAACAGGAACGGCTACACCTTC. This encodes CASSPINRNGYTF.